The entry that follows covers one TCR beta chain sequence. Its antigen remains unknown. After removal of 3 bases from V and 3 bases from J, the junction contained 7 bases not matched to a gene. From germline, CDR1 is DFQATT and CDR2 SNEGSKA (reference sequence). The CDR3 runs 14 residues. This specimen belongs to a study of blood T cells in healthy people across ages. Study-wide results and caveats: Per million T cells, TCR beta diversity dropped roughly linearly as age increased. In long-lived donors, naive CD4+ cell counts and diversity exceeded those of aged donors.

With a J-beta primer mix and a sample-barcoded 5' primer, a second PCR ran about 6 to 11 cycles. TCRdb analysed the 5' RACE reads with MiXCR anew, one entry per CDR3 protein. Of approximately 800,000 distinct CDR3 sequences in the sample, roughly 56% were seen once. The rearrangement links TRBV20-1 to TRBJ2-5, with 7 bases matching TRBD2. This receptor was identified in a man aged 40-49 years in good health. Sequenced: blood. The CDR3 DNA reads TGCAGTGCTAGGTCAGGACTAGTGGAAGAGACCCAGTACTTC. Its translation is CSARSGLVEETQYF.